Listed below are T cell receptor beta chains from one sample, sequenced in a study of CD8 T cells in cerebrospinal fluid in Alzheimer's disease. TCRdb re-analyzed the 10x single-cell sequencing reads; it lists each CDR3 protein once, without DNA. The listing records roughly 1,000 distinct CDR3 sequences. Sequenced material: cerebrospinal fluid. These receptor sequences come from a human donor in good health. Each CDR3 is given with its conserved first and last residue. Size values are once, few and many counts, or a class for expanded clones, and some rows have none.

v_gene	abundance	j_gene	CDR3aa
TRBV19	medium-sized	TRBJ2-5	CASSRTGTGGQETQYF
TRBV20-1	large	TRBJ2-7	CSASWSESTGGSYEQYF
TRBV27	medium-sized	TRBJ1-2	CASGPRALGYGYTF
TRBV19	medium-sized	TRBJ1-2	CASSKGYNYGYTF
TRBV28	.	TRBJ1-1	CASLMTVNTEAFF
TRBV20-1	medium-sized	TRBJ2-3	CSARPESDTQYF
TRBV2	medium-sized	TRBJ1-2	CASSGGQGRFTYGYTF
TRBV7-9	medium-sized	TRBJ2-1	CASSLGGTSGSVYNEQFF
TRBV4-2	medium-sized	TRBJ1-1	CASSQAGTGNTEAFF
TRBV20-1	.	TRBJ2-7	CSARVKGPLTYEQYF
TRBV7-8	medium-sized	TRBJ2-6	CASSQPRGSGANVLTF
TRBV9	large	TRBJ2-7	CASSVVGLGEQYF
TRBV5-1	.	TRBJ2-3	CASNGGGYTDTQYF
TRBV6-5	medium-sized	TRBJ1-2	CASSYSGTKVNYGYTF
TRBV27	.	TRBJ1-1	CASIGPMTNTEAFF
TRBV5-1	medium-sized	TRBJ2-2	CASSLTGTGELFF
TRBV6-5	medium-sized	TRBJ1-1	CASRLQPLNTEAFF
TRBV7-9	medium-sized	TRBJ2-1	CASSRDSSYNEQFF
TRBV29-1	.	TRBJ1-3	CSGTGAASSGNTIYF
TRBV5-1	large	TRBJ2-5	CASSLATQTQETQYF
TRBV7-3	.	TRBJ1-6	CASSLGPNSPLHF
TRBV7-3	medium-sized	TRBJ2-3	CASSLTGAGGPKNTQYF
TRBV15	.	TRBJ2-5	CATSKPSEGETQYF
TRBV24-1	medium-sized	TRBJ2-3	CATSDLLPGGRDTQYF
TRBV19	medium-sized	TRBJ1-4	CASKHSGTSNEKLFF
TRBV15	medium-sized	TRBJ2-5	CATSRPGVQETQYF
TRBV7-2	medium-sized	TRBJ2-2	CASSHWGLRNTGELFF
TRBV5-1	large	TRBJ2-3	CASSSGTGGEDTQYF
TRBV5-1	medium-sized	TRBJ2-5	CASGRGVQETQYF
TRBV28	medium-sized	TRBJ2-7	CASNQFAYEQYF
TRBV3-1	medium-sized	TRBJ2-1	CASSRLAGANEQFF
TRBV20-1	large	TRBJ2-1	CSAIKDRTGAYYNEQFF
TRBV5-1	medium-sized	TRBJ2-1	CASSPIADSSYNEQFF
TRBV6-1	medium-sized	TRBJ2-3	CASRAGEETDTQYF
TRBV20-1	.	TRBJ2-7	CSARDPEHFIYEQYF
TRBV7-3	medium-sized	TRBJ1-1	CASSLAGSGEAFF
TRBV6-6	medium-sized	TRBJ2-5	CASSYRASGYQETQYF
TRBV19	medium-sized	TRBJ1-2	CASSIGRGVIYGYTF
TRBV30	medium-sized	TRBJ1-1	CAWRFIMNTEAFF
TRBV7-8	large	TRBJ2-3	CASSYIPTLDRSSTDTQYF
TRBV9	large	TRBJ1-5	CASSANTGNQPQHF
TRBV7-2	large	TRBJ2-5	CASSFPGLAGGRETQYF
TRBV6-5	medium-sized	TRBJ2-5	CASSYSMRGQETQYF
TRBV27	large	TRBJ2-5	CASSLRLQETQYF
TRBV12-2	medium-sized	TRBJ2-1	CASRHDRGSGNEQFF
TRBV19	.	TRBJ2-1	CASSKTGGAPYNEQFF
TRBV13	medium-sized	TRBJ2-2	CASSLRLVGTGELFF
TRBV7-2	medium-sized	TRBJ2-2	CASSLRSVNTGELFF
TRBV20-1	hyperexpanded	TRBJ1-2	CSATLAGRIYGYTF
TRBV7-2	medium-sized	TRBJ1-4	CASSFSQGYEKLFF
TRBV20-1	medium-sized	TRBJ2-1	CSAPRAGGNEQFF
TRBV7-8	large	TRBJ2-7	CASSSEMTDYEQYF
TRBV7-9	medium-sized	TRBJ2-2	CASSLAATGELFF
TRBV5-1	medium-sized	TRBJ2-1	CASSPGQGILEQFF